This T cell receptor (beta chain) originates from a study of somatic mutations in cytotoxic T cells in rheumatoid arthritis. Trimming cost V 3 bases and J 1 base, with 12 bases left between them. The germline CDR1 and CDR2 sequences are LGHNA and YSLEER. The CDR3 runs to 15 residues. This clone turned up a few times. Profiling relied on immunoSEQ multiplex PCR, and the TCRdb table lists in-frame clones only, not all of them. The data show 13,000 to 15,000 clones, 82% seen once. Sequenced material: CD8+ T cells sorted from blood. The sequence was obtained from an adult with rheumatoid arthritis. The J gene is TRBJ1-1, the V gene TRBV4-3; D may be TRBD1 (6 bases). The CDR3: CASSQYRASNTEAFF. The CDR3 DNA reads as TGCGCCAGCAGCCAGTACAGGGCATCGAACACTGAAGCTTTCTTT.